Presented here are 20 T cell receptor beta chains from one specimen sequenced in a study of OX40 agonist ivuxolimab in advanced cancers. Assay: immunoSEQ multiplex PCR; the TCRdb copy retains only in-frame clones and omits some. Of approximately 77,000 clones in the sample, approximately 80% were seen once. The sequencing here drew on CD4+ or CD8+ T cells sorted from blood, taken in a trial of the OX40 agonist ivuxolimab. These receptors all stem from an adult with an advanced solid tumor such as melanoma, head and neck, liver or kidney cancer.

The rearrangement joins TRBV6-1 to TRBJ1-5; tentative D call: TRBD1 (6 bases). The V gene's germline CDR1 is MNHNS and CDR2 SASEGT. This CDR3 comprises 14 residues. V lost 4 bases to trimming and J lost 6 bases, with 13 bases between them. The CDR3 region is CASSGLGGSQPQHF. The CDR3 coding sequence is TGTGCCAGCAGTGGTTTAGGGGGTAGTCAGCCCCAGCATTTT.

V gene TRBV5-8 combines with J gene TRBJ2-7; perhaps D is TRBD1 or TRBD2 (5 bases each). There are 14 residues in the CDR3. In germline, CDR1 is SGHTS, CDR2 YDEGEE. V lost 3 bases and J lost 2, with 12 bases in between. Written as DNA, the CDR3 is TGTGCCAGCAGCTCGGTAGGGACCCCCTACGAGCAGTACTTC. This translates into CASSSVGTPYEQYF. The complete variable domain, with remaining parts taken from reference TRBV5-8 and TRBJ2-7, reads EAGVTQSPTHLIKTRGQQATLRCSPISGHTSVYWYQQALGLGLQFLLWYDEGEERNRGNFPPRFSGRQFPNYSSELNVNALELEDSALYLCASSSVGTPYEQYFGPGTRLTVT.

V and J are TRBV7-2 and TRBJ1-6; D remains ambiguous. Trimming removed 1 base at V and 8 bases at J, with 6 bases between. Germline CDR1 is SGHTA and CDR2 is FQGNSA. The CDR3 is 13 residues long. CDR3 in amino acids: CASSLERDSPLHF. In nucleotides, the CDR3 is TGTGCCAGCAGCTTAGAAAGGGATTCACCCCTCCACTTT. The full variable domain, completed using reference TRBV7-2 and TRBJ1-6, is GAGVSQSPSNKVTEKGKDVELRCDPISGHTALYWYRQSLGQGLEFLIYFQGNSAPDKSGLPSDRFSAERTGGSVSTLTIQRTQQEDSAVYLCASSLERDSPLHFGNGTRLTVT.

The chain recombines TRBV19 with TRBJ2-1; TRBD2 aligns across 16 bases. The CDR3 runs to 19 residues. Germline V gene data show CDR1 as LNHDA and CDR2 as SQIVND (reference sequence). V shed 5 bases and J 4 bases; nucleotides not matched to a gene: 11. The CDR3 DNA sequence: TGTGCCAGTAGTGCACCGGGACTAGCGGGAGGGCGGGGGTACAATGAGCAGTTCTTC. As protein: CASSAPGLAGGRGYNEQFF.

This sequence joins TRBV19 and TRBJ1-5; 12 bases line up with TRBD1. J was trimmed by 10 bases and V by 5 bases; bases with no gene match: 6. CDR1 and CDR2 (germline): LNHDA, SQIVND (reference sequence). The CDR3 runs to 14 residues. CDR3 sequence: CASSPGQGAQPQHF. As DNA, the CDR3 is TGTGCCAGTAGTCCGGGACAGGGGGCACAACCCCAGCATTTT.

The chain recombines TRBV6-1 with TRBJ2-3, with D perhaps TRBD1 (5 bases). CDR1 is MNHNS and CDR2 is SASEGT in the germline V gene. The CDR3 extends over 14 amino acids. V lost 1 base to trimming and J lost 4 bases, with 9 bases between them. CDR3 in DNA: TGTGCCAGCAGTGAAGGGGGCGGTCCAGATACGCAGTATTTT. Its translation: CASSEGGGPDTQYF.

This sequence joins TRBV5-1 and TRBJ2-7; D unclear. CDR3 length: 11 residues. V was cut by 3 bases and J by 3 bases, with 4 bases left in between. The germline CDR1 and CDR2 sequences are SGHRS and YFSETQ. The CDR3 nucleotides are TGCGCCAGCAGCTCGAACTACGAGCAGTACTTC. Protein product: CASSSNYEQYF. The complete variable domain, with remaining parts taken from reference TRBV5-1 and TRBJ2-7, reads KAGVTQTPRYLIKTRGQQVTLSCSPISGHRSVSWYQQTPGQGLQFLFEYFSETQRNKGNFPGRFSGRQFSNSRSEMNVSTLELGDSALYLCASSSNYEQYFGPGTRLTVT.

V usage is TRBV27 and J usage is TRBJ2-2; no reliable D call. CDR3 size: 13 residues. V lost 5 bases and J 3 bases, leaving 7 bases between the germline ends. CDR1 MNHEY and CDR2 SMNVEV come from the germline V gene (reference sequence). The CDR3 protein is CASSPPYTGELFF. CDR3 DNA: TGTGCCAGCAGTCCACCATACACCGGGGAGCTGTTTTTT.

The chain employs TRBV7-2 and TRBJ1-4; the D gene is possibly TRBD1 (5 bases). The CDR3 has 15 amino acids. Germline V gene lookup returns CDR1 SGHTA and CDR2 FQGNSA. V lost 5 bases to trimming and J lost 7 bases, with 17 bases between them. CDR3 DNA: TGTGCCAGCAGCCCCCTAGGGGCCACGGGTGAAAAACTGTTTTTT. Its protein product is CASSPLGATGEKLFF.

The chain uses TRBV5-8 and TRBJ2-1; D call uncertain. From germline, CDR1 is SGHTS and CDR2 YDEGEE. This CDR3 has 11 amino acids. Trimming removed 3 bases at V and 4 bases at J, with 2 bases between. The CDR3: CASSSYNEQFF. Here the CDR3 DNA reads TGTGCCAGCAGCTCTTACAATGAGCAGTTCTTC.

This clone has only one observation. This rearrangement joins TRBV7-2 to TRBJ2-5; possibly TRBD1 or TRBD2 for D (5 bases each). The V end lost 6 bases, the J end lost 1 base, and 6 bases lay between the germline ends. CDR1 is SGHTA, CDR2 FQGNSA, per germline. The CDR3 is 12 amino acids. The CDR3 region is CASRRGQETQYF. The DNA for the CDR3 is TGTGCCAGCAGGAGGGGCCAAGAGACCCAGTACTTC.

The count of this clone is one. J is TRBJ2-7 and V is TRBV7-2; possible D gene TRBD2, 6 bases. This CDR3 spans 17 amino acids. V was shortened by 1 base and J by 0 bases, with 16 bases between the two germline ends. CDR1 is SGHTA and CDR2 is FQGNSA in the germline V gene. CDR3 sequence: CASSLDRPGTLSYEQYF. CDR3 sequence (DNA): TGTGCCAGCAGCTTAGACCGACCTGGGACTCTCTCCTACGAGCAGTACTTC.

This chain connects TRBV6-1 to TRBJ2-1; 8 bases agree with TRBD2. V lost 3 bases, J lost 11 bases, and 12 bases stayed unmatched. The CDR3 extends over 15 amino acids. The germline CDR1 and CDR2 sequences are MNHNS and SASEGT. CDR3 amino acids: CASSEGGGLSPKQFF. In DNA form, the CDR3 reads TGTGCCAGCAGTGAGGGCGGGGGGCTCTCCCCAAAGCAGTTCTTC.

J is TRBJ2-5 and V is TRBV11-3, with TRBD1 matching 7 bases. The J segment lost 2 bases and the V segment lost 1 base, leaving 4 bases of the junction unmatched. The length of the CDR3 is 15 residues. CDR1 is SGHNT, CDR2 YENEEA, per germline. CDR3 bases: TGTGCCAGCAGCTTAGGACAGGGAGAACAAGAGACCCAGTACTTC. This translates into CASSLGQGEQETQYF.

V usage is TRBV20-1 and J usage is TRBJ1-2; weak D call: TRBD1 (5 bases). The germline CDR1 and CDR2 sequences are DFQATT and SNEGSKA (reference sequence). The CDR3 covers 11 residues. The V end was cut by 3 bases, the J end by 8 bases, with 10 bases between. CDR3: CSASRDGGYTF. Written as DNA, the CDR3 is TGCAGTGCTAGCAGGGATGGAGGCTACACCTTC.

The J gene is TRBJ1-1, the V gene TRBV5-5; no firm D call. V lost 4 bases and J 0 bases, leaving 10 bases between the germline ends. Germline values: CDR1 SGHKS, CDR2 YYEKEE (reference sequence). This CDR3 has 14 amino acids. CDR3 DNA sequence: TGTGCCAGCAGCCCGACTGCGGTGAACACTGAAGCTTTCTTT. It specifies CASSPTAVNTEAFF.

V and J are TRBV7-2 and TRBJ1-5, with D perhaps TRBD1 (6 bases). V lost 5 bases, J lost 6 bases, and 14 bases lay in between. CDR1 is SGHTA and CDR2 is FQGNSA in the germline V gene. The CDR3 spans 14 residues. The CDR3 protein is CASSAGGAGQPQHF. DNA for the CDR3: TGTGCCAGCAGCGCGGGGGGGGCCGGTCAGCCCCAGCATTTT.

The genes are TRBV4-1 and TRBJ1-1; tentatively, D is TRBD1 (5 bases). Germline V gene sequence: CDR1 MGHRA, CDR2 YSYEKL. V dropped 1 base and J dropped 0 bases, with 9 bases sitting between them. The CDR3 contains 15 residues. The CDR3 spells CASSQGTRVNTEAFF. CDR3 nucleotide sequence: TGCGCCAGCAGCCAAGGAACCAGGGTGAACACTGAAGCTTTCTTT.

This clone has a single count. The chain employs TRBV15 and TRBJ2-7, with a tentative D call TRBD1 (6 bases). Trimming left V 4 bases short and J 7 bases short, with 23 bases between. CDR1 and CDR2 from the germline V gene are LNHNV and YYDKDF (reference sequence). The CDR3 covers 16 residues. CDR3 residues: CATSKTPGTTKREQYF. In nucleotides, the CDR3 is TGTGCCACCAGCAAAACTCCCGGGACAACCAAGAGGGAGCAGTACTTC. Drawing the rest from reference TRBV15 and TRBJ2-7, the complete variable domain is DAMVIQNPRYQVTQFGKPVTLSCSQTLNHNVMYWYQQKSSQAPKLLFHYYDKDFNNEADTPDNFQSRRPNTSFCFLDIRSPGLGDTAMYLCATSKTPGTTKREQYFGPGTRLTVT.

This rearrangement joins TRBV19 to TRBJ2-2, with 16 bases lining up with TRBD2. The germline V gene has CDR1 LNHDA and CDR2 SQIVND (reference sequence). The junction had 16 bases not matched to a gene; V was cut back by 6 bases and J by 6 bases. This CDR3 region has 20 residues. The CDR3 here is CASSGEGLAGGPSSPGELFF. As DNA, the CDR3 is TGTGCCAGTAGCGGAGAGGGACTAGCGGGAGGGCCCTCTAGCCCCGGGGAGCTGTTTTTT.